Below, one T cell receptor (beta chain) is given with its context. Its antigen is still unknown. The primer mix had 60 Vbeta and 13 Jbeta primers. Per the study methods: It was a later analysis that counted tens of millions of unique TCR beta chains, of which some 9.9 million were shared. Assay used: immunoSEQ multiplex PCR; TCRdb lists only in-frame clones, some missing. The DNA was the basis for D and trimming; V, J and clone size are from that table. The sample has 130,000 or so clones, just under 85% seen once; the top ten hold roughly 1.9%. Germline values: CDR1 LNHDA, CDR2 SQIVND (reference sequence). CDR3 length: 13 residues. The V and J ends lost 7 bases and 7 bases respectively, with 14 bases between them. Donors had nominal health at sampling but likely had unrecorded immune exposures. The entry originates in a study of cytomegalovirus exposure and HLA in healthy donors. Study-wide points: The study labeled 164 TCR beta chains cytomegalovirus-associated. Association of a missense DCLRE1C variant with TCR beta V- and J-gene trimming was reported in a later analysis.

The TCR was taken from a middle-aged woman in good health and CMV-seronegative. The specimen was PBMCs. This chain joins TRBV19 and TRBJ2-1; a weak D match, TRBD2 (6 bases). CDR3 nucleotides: TGTGCCAGTACCTTGGGACTCGCAAATGAGCAGTTCTTC. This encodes CASTLGLANEQFF.